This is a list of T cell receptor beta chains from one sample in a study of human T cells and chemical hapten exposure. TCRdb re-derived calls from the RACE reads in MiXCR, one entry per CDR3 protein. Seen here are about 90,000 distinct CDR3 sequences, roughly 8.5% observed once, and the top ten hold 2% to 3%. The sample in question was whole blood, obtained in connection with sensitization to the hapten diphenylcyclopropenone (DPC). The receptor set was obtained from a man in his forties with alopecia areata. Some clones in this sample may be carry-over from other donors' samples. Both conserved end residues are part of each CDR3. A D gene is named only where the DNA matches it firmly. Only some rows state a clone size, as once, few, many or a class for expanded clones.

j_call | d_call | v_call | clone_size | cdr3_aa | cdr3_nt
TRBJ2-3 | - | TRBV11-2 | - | CASSLGAPNVDTQYF | TGTGCCAGCAGCTTAGGGGCCCCTAATGTAGATACGCAGTATTTT
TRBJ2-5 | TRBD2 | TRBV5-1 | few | CASRMQGGETQYF | TGCGCCAGCAGGATGCAGGGAGGGGAGACCCAGTACTTC
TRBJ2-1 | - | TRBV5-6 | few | CASSFDREQFF | TGTGCCAGCAGCTTTGACAGGGAGCAGTTCTTC
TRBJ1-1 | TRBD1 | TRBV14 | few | CASRLEDRGGTEAFF | TGTGCCAGCAGACTAGAGGACAGGGGGGGCACTGAAGCTTTCTTT
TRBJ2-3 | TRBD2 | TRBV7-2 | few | CASSLLAVISTDTQYF | TGTGCCAGCAGCTTACTAGCGGTCATTAGCACAGATACGCAGTATTTT
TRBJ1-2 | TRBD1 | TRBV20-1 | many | CSASGTGGEANYGYTF | TGCAGTGCTAGTGGCACAGGGGGAGAGGCTAACTATGGCTACACCTTC
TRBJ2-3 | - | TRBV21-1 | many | CASMPRLDTGDTQYF | TGTGCCAGCATGCCCCGTTTGGACACTGGGGATACGCAGTATTTT
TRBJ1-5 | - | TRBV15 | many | CATSRAGRNQPQHF | TGTGCCACCAGCAGAGCAGGGAGGAATCAGCCCCAGCATTTT
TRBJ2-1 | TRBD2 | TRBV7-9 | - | CASSPTSGSSYNEQFF | TGTGCCAGCAGCCCGACTAGCGGAAGCTCCTACAATGAGCAGTTCTTC
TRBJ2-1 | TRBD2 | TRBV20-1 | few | CSARTSGIRREQFF | TGCAGTGCGAGGACTAGCGGGATACGACGTGAGCAGTTCTTC
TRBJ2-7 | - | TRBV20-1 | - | CSASISYKAYEQYF | TGCAGTGCTAGTATATCATACAAAGCCTACGAGCAGTACTTC
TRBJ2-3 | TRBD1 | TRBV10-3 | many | CAISQGQGVRADTQYF | TGTGCCATCAGTCAGGGACAGGGAGTACGGGCAGATACGCAGTATTTT
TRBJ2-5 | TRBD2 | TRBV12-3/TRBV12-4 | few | CASSRTSGSSRETQYF | TGTGCCAGCAGCCGGACTAGCGGGAGTTCTCGGGAGACCCAGTACTTC
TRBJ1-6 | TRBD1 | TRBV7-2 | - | CASSETGGVDSPLHF | TGTGCCAGCAGCGAGACAGGGGGAGTGGATTCACCCCTCCACTTT
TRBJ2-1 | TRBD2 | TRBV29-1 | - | CSPGLAGERPYNEQFF | TGCAGCCCCGGACTAGCGGGAGAGAGGCCCTACAATGAGCAGTTCTTC
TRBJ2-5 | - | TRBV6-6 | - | CASSTGLGAVETQYF | TGTGCCAGCAGCACAGGCTTGGGGGCGGTGGAGACCCAGTACTTC
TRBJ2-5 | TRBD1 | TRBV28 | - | CASSPGQGIETKYF | TGTGCCAGCAGCCCGGGACAGGGAATCGAGACCAAGTACTTC
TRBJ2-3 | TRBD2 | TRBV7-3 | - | CASSLRGLAGGTSTDTQYF | TGTGCCAGCAGCTTAAGAGGGCTAGCGGGAGGGACTAGCACAGATACGCAGTATTTT
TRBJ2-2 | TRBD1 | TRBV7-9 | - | CASSPRTGIGELFF | TGTGCCAGCAGCCCCCGGACAGGGATCGGGGAGCTGTTTTTT
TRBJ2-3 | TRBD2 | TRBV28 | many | CASSSPGLAGYSTDTQYF | TGTGCCAGCAGTTCGCCGGGACTAGCGGGATATAGCACAGATACGCAGTATTTT
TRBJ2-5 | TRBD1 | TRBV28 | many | CASSLGRGIRETQYF | TGTGCCAGCAGCCTAGGCAGGGGGATACGAGAGACCCAGTACTTC
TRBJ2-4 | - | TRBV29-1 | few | CSGASNDIQYF | TGCAGCGGGGCTAGCAATGACATTCAGTACTTC
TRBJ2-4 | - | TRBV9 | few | CASSVVPTAGKNIQYF | TGTGCCAGCAGCGTAGTCCCCACCGCGGGCAAAAACATTCAGTACTTC
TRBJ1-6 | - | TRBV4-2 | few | CASSLGPQGNSPLHF | TGTGCCAGCAGCCTCGGACCGCAGGGTAATTCACCCCTCCACTTT
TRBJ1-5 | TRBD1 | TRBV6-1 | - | CASATGTGKVSQPQHF | TGTGCCAGCGCTACCGGGACAGGGAAAGTTAGTCAGCCCCAGCATTTT
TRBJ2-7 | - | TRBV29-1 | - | CSVVTARRRNYEQYF | TGCAGCGTTGTCACTGCCCGACGAAGAAACTACGAGCAGTACTTC
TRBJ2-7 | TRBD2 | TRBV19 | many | CASSGTRLHEQYF | TGTGCCAGTAGTGGGACTAGGCTTCACGAGCAGTACTTC
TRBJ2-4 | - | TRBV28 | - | CASSLSGAKNIQYF | TGTGCCAGCAGCCTCTCCGGGGCCAAAAACATTCAGTACTTC
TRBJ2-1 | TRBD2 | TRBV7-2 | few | CASSLSSGPYNEQFF | TGTGCCAGCAGCTTGAGTAGCGGGCCATACAATGAGCAGTTCTTC
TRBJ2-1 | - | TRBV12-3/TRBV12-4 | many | CASSLAESTGEQFF | TGTGCCAGCAGTTTAGCGGAGTCGACTGGGGAGCAGTTCTTC
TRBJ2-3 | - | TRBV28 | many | CASSLRDPNTDTQYF | TGTGCCAGCAGTCTGCGGGATCCTAACACAGATACGCAGTATTTT
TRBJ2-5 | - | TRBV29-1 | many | CSVLRDGETQYF | TGCAGCGTTTTGAGGGACGGGGAGACCCAGTACTTC
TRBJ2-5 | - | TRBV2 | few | CASSESGTKQETQYF | TGTGCCAGCAGTGAGTCCGGGACAAAACAAGAGACCCAGTACTTC
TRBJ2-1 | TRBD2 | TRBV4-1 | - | CASSTTGGSSSSYNEQFF | TGCGCCAGCAGCACGACGGGAGGGTCTTCTAGCTCCTACAATGAGCAGTTCTTC
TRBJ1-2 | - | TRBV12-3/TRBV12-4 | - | CASSFGSGAYYGYTF | TGTGCCAGCAGTTTTGGCTCGGGGGCGTACTATGGCTACACCTTC
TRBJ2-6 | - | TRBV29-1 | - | CSVSRGEGAGANVLTF | TGCAGCGTAAGTCGAGGGGAAGGAGCTGGGGCCAACGTCCTGACTTTC